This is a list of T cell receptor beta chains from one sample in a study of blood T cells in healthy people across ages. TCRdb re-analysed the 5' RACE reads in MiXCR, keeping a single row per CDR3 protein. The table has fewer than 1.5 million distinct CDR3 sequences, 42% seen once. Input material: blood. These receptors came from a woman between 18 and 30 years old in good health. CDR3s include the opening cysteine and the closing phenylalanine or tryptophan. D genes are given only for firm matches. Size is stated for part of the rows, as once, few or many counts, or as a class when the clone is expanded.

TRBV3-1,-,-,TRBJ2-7,CASSQEQRASTFDEQYF,TGTGCCAGCAGCCAAGAGCAAAGGGCTAGCACTTTCGATGAGCAGTACTTC
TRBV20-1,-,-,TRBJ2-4,CSAVRLEDIQYF,TGCAGTGCCGTCAGACTAGAGGACATTCAGTACTTC
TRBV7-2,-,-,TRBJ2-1,CTSSSKRDSAGSSYNEQFF,TGTACCAGCAGCTCCAAGAGAGATTCTGCCGGGAGCTCCTACAATGAGCAGTTCTTC
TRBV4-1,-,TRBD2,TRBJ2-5,CASSLGLLSSGDEETQYF,TGCGCCAGCAGCCTAGGACTATTATCTAGCGGGGATGAAGAGACCCAGTACTTC
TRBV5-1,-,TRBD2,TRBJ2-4,CASSLGGRVLSYNEQYF,TGCGCCAGCAGCTTGGGCGGGAGGGTCCTCTCCTACAATGAGCAGTACTTC
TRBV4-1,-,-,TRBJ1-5,CASSQGTGWGSNQPQHF,TGCGCCAGCAGCCAAGGAACAGGGTGGGGAAGCAATCAGCCCCAGCATTTT
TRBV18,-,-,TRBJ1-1,CASSPILYEAFF,TGTGCCAGCTCACCAATTCTTTATGAAGCTTTCTTT
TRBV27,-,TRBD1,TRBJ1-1,CASSLYGQGITEAFF,TGTGCCAGCAGTTTATACGGACAGGGGATAACTGAAGCTTTCTTT
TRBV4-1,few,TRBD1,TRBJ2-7,CASSQQDRPTDEQYF,TGCGCCAGCAGCCAGCAGGACAGGCCTACCGACGAGCAGTACTTC
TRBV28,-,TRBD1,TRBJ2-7,CASSIDRVTYEQYF,TGTGCCAGCAGCATAGACAGGGTAACCTACGAGCAGTACTTC
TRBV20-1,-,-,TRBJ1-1,CSAERETLNTEAFF,TGCAGTGCTGAACGGGAGACGTTGAACACTGAAGCTTTCTTT
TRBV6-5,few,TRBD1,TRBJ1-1,CASSADRGNTEAFF,TGTGCCAGCAGTGCGGACAGGGGGAACACTGAAGCTTTCTTT
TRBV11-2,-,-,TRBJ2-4,CASSLASGDYGQYF,TGTGCCAGCAGCTTAGCGTCGGGAGACTACGGGCAGTACTTC
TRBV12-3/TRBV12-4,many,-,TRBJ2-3,CASSFGLDTQYF,TGTGCCAGCAGTTTCGGCTTAGATACGCAGTATTTT
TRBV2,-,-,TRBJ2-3,CASSVHPGTDTQYF,TGTGCCAGCAGTGTACATCCAGGGACAGATACGCAGTATTTT
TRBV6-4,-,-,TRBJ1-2,CASSDTGHYGYTF,TGTGCCAGCAGTGACACGGGACACTATGGCTACACCTTC
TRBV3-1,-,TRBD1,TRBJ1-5,CASSRTGTGGGQPQHF,TGTGCCAGCAGCCGGACCGGGACAGGGGGGGGTCAGCCCCAGCATTTT
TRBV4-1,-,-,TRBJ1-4,CASSAGVGDEKLFF,TGCGCCAGCAGCGCCGGAGTGGGGGATGAAAAACTGTTTTTT
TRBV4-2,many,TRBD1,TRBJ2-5,CASSQDRAGGETQYF,TGTGCCAGCAGCCAAGATCGTGCAGGGGGAGAGACCCAGTACTTC
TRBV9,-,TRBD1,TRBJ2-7,CASSPGDSTYEQYF,TGTGCCAGCAGCCCCGGGGACAGTACCTACGAGCAGTACTTC
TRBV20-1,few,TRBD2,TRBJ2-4,CSARPPSGSIQYF,TGCAGTGCTAGACCTCCTAGCGGTAGCATTCAGTACTTC
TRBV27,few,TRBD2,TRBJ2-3,CASRPKLAGGQNTQYF,TGTGCCAGCAGACCGAAACTAGCGGGGGGTCAAAATACGCAGTATTTT
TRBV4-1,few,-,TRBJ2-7,CASSPGHDSYEQYF,TGCGCCAGCAGCCCGGGACACGATTCCTACGAGCAGTACTTC
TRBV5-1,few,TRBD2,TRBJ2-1,CTSSFGLAGNNEQFF,TGCACCAGCAGCTTCGGACTAGCGGGGAACAATGAGCAGTTCTTC
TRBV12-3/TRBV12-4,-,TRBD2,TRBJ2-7,CASSSGTGTSGGRENEQYF,TGTGCCAGCAGTTCCGGTACCGGGACTAGCGGGGGGCGGGAAAATGAGCAGTACTTC
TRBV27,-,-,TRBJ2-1,CASSLEGRQLNYNEQFF,TGTGCCAGCAGTTTGGAGGGGCGCCAACTAAACTACAATGAGCAGTTCTTC
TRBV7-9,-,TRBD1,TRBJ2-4,CASSPVTGGIIAKNIQYF,TGTGCCAGCAGCCCCGTGACAGGGGGGATCATAGCCAAAAACATTCAGTACTTC
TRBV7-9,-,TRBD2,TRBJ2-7,CATTSGKSYEQYF,TGTGCCACCACTAGCGGAAAGTCCTACGAGCAGTACTTC
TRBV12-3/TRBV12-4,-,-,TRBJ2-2,CASNLGGTGELFF,TGTGCCAGCAACTTGGGGGGAACCGGGGAGCTGTTTTTT
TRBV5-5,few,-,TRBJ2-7,CASSLARAPSSYEQYF,TGTGCCAGCAGCTTGGCCCGGGCCCCCAGCTCCTACGAGCAGTACTTC
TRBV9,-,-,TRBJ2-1,CASSVDYRLFYNGQFF,TGTGCCAGCAGCGTCGATTACCGACTTTTCTACAATGGGCAGTTCTTC
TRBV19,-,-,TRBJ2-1,CASSIEQGYEQFF,TGTGCCAGTAGTATAGAACAGGGCTATGAGCAGTTCTTC
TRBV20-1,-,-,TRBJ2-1,CSARAAINEQFF,TGCAGTGCTCGCGCAGCGATCAATGAGCAGTTCTTC
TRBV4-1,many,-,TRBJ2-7,CASSPPWGRTYEQYF,TGCGCCAGCAGCCCTCCTTGGGGGCGGACCTACGAGCAGTACTTC
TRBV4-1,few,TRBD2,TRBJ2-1,CASSLSPGLAVLEQFF,TGCGCCAGCAGCCTCAGCCCGGGACTAGCGGTATTGGAGCAGTTCTTC
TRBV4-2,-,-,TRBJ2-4,CAGSQDQDKNIQYF,TGTGCCGGCAGCCAAGATCAAGACAAAAACATTCAGTACTTC
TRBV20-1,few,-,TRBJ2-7,CSARDFWDTSYEQYF,TGCAGTGCTAGAGATTTTTGGGACACCTCCTACGAGCAGTACTTC
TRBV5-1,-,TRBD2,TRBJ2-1,CASSFLSSGRRDEQFF,TGCGCCAGCAGCTTCCTCAGTAGCGGGAGGAGAGATGAGCAGTTCTTC
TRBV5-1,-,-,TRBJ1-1,CASSLGANLNTEAFF,TGCGCCAGCAGCTTGGGGGCGAATCTGAACACTGAAGCTTTCTTT
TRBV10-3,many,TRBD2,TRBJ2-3,CAISLTSGREDTQYF,TGTGCCATCAGCCTGACTAGCGGGAGAGAAGATACGCAGTATTTT
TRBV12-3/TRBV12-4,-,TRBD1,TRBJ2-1,CASSPGTGTSYNDQFF,TGTGCCAGCAGTCCCGGGACAGGAACTAGCTACAATGATCAGTTCTTC
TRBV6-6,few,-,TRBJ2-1,CASSYFGGEVEQFF,TGTGCCAGCAGTTATTTCGGCGGGGAGGTTGAGCAGTTCTTC
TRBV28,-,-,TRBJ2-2,CASRPPGNTGELFF,TGTGCCAGCAGGCCTCCGGGGAACACCGGGGAGCTGTTTTTT
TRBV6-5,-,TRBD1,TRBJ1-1,CASSYGGQASAEAFF,TGTGCCAGCAGTTACGGAGGACAGGCGAGCGCTGAAGCTTTCTTT
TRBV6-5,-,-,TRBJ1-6,CASCSSRVPYNSPLHF,TGTGCCAGCTGCTCGTCCAGGGTCCCCTATAATTCACCCCTCCACTTT
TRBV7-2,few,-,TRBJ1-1,CASSSIGKVALTEAFF,TGTGCCAGCAGCTCCATCGGCAAGGTGGCGCTTACTGAAGCTTTCTTT
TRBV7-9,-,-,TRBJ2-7,CASSLANSRSGYEQYF,TGTGCCAGCAGCTTAGCCAACTCCCGATCAGGCTACGAGCAGTACTTC
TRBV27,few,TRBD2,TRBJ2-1,CASSPLSTGGRENEQFF,TGTGCCAGCAGCCCACTAAGTACGGGGGGGCGGGAGAATGAGCAGTTCTTC
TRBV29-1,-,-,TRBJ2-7,CSVEVPTRGLYNEQYF,TGCAGCGTTGAAGTACCGACCCGCGGTTTATACAATGAGCAGTACTTC
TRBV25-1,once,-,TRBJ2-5,CASRGQNPQETQYF,TGTGCCAGCAGAGGACAGAACCCCCAAGAGACCCAGTACTTC
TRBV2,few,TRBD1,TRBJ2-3,CASSGQGPDTQYF,TGTGCCAGCAGTGGACAGGGTCCAGATACGCAGTATTTT
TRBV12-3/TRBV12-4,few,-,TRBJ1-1,CASSKLRDTEAFF,TGTGCCAGCAGTAAGCTCAGGGACACTGAAGCTTTCTTT
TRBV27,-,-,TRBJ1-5,CASSLSGRGSNQPQHF,TGTGCCAGCAGTTTATCGGGAAGGGGAAGCAATCAGCCCCAGCATTTT
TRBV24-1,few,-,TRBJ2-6,CATGAYLSGANVLTF,TGTGCCACCGGGGCGTATCTCTCTGGGGCCAACGTCCTGACTTTC
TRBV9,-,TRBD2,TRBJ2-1,CASSVAGLAGGTKWDEQFF,TGTGCCAGCAGCGTAGCGGGACTAGCGGGAGGCACCAAATGGGATGAGCAGTTCTTC